This TCR beta chain was profiled in a study of shared clonotypes between healthy human individuals (dated by TCRdb to 2019 to 2021). Notes on the research overall: The cohort comprised a couple of women and a few men aged 18 to 49 years. For each donor, three plates each were used for CD4 naive and CD4 memory, two plates were used for CD8 naive, and one plate was used for CD8 memory. To estimate repertoire size and how much clonotype sharing occurs between individuals, the study deeply sequenced the blood TCR repertoires of about five healthy adults. Libraries were prepared and TCR repertoires were sequenced by different laboratories using diverse techniques, in order to increase sequencing depth and limit assay-specific biases. Between about 0.94 and 8.9 billion PBMCs per donor were obtained by leukapheresis.

Concerning this clone: The clone's antigen remains unknown. Base qualities are missing; no much larger clone stands one base away.

What the authors observed across the whole study: Across four donors, around 5.4% of naive CD4, roughly 3.8% of naive CD8, 2% to 2.5% of memory CD4, and under 0.45% of memory CD8 clonotypes were shared. Compared with non-shared clonotypes, the clonotypes found in all four sorted-subset donors had higher generation probabilities. Naive subsets generally had larger estimated clonotype richness than memory subsets. Rarefaction of sorted-subset datasets indicated incomplete sequencing despite the large sequencing depth. The small number of donors limited the genetic and exposure-history diversity represented. Sampling was restricted to blood, and TCR repertoires in tissues likely differ from the TCR repertoires found in blood. Based on pairwise subsampling, the degree of clonotype sharing among donors was expected to be affected by sequencing depth.

For the CD8 naive samples, CD45RO-negative cells were positively selected for CCR7, yielding a CD45RA+CCR7+ population from which TemRA cells were excluded. Donors were healthy HIV-negative adults with no recently reported acute infections or vaccinations. Only Caucasian adults living in Nashville, Tennessee, USA were represented among the donors. Blood was collected by leukapheresis, and PBMCs were isolated by Ficoll-Histopaque density gradient centrifugation and then cryopreserved in liquid nitrogen vapor phase. Purity and quantity of every magnetically sorted T cell population were checked by analytical flow cytometry. Each sorted fraction had its genomic DNA isolated and then quantified by UV absorbance on a Nanodrop 2000c. TCR CDR3 regions were amplified from genomic DNA by multiplex PCR using the deep immunoSEQ assay. Extracted genomic DNA from each cell subset was distributed evenly across all wells of several immunoSEQ 96-well plates, and each plate was treated as a replicate. For sorted subsets, each replicate PCR was loaded with 200 ng genomic DNA, equivalent to 25,000 to 35,000 T cell genomes. Purified libraries were quantified with a Qubit 3.0 fluorometer, sized on a Bioanalyzer 2100, and re-quantified with the KAPA Library Quantification kit. Every immunoSEQ 96-well plate was sequenced on a separate single-read 150-cycle Illumina NextSeq 550 flow cell. The source study handled its data this way. The immunoSEQ output contained only junctional sequences without quality scores, so filtering could not match that applied to full-length reads. Sequences were annotated with PyIR, a Python wrapper for IgBLAST v1.9, and V/J genes and CDR3 were assigned using IMGT germline references. Reads were removed for weak V/J assignments (E-value above 1e-6), missing CDR3, stop codons, out-of-frame junctions, or ambiguous translated residues. V3J clonotypes were defined as sequences sharing the same inferred V gene, J gene, and CDR3 amino acid sequence. The percentage overlap between two repertoires was calculated by dividing the number of shared unique clonotypes by the size of the smaller repertoire. Repertoire richness was assessed with RTK rarefaction, the Chao1 estimator, and Recon v2.1 estimates of unobserved clonotypes. For all TCRbeta clonotypes obtained by the gDNA method from a few donors, generation probabilities were computed with OLGA. The table comes from immuneACCESS by way of TCRdb, which keeps in-frame sequences with V and J called. Part of the clones is missing from these tables; in studies checked, under half for an unresolved V gene and the rest for unknown reasons. V and J calls and clone size are copied from that table; D and trimming were computed from the DNA. The sample records 550,000 to 600,000 clones, 95% to 98% of which are singletons. 0.3% of the sample is in the top ten clones.

The CDR3 holds 13 amino acids from the cysteine to the phenylalanine. The CDR3 DNA has 39 bases and is translated from base 1. The germline V gene supplies CDR1 SGHDN and CDR2 FVKESK. V and J lose 0 bases and 3 bases, and a span of 6 bases separates them. Sequenced: naive CD8+ T cells sorted from blood. The cell subset or site label, read with the paper, signifies: CD45RA+CCR7+. This chain joins TRBV14 to TRBJ2-7, with the D gene call left open. This sequence originates from a young man in good health. The CDR3 protein is CASSQEHSYEQYF. At the DNA level, the sequence is TGTGCCAGCAGCCAAGAGCACAGCTACGAGCAGTACTTC.